The 27 T cell receptor beta chains reported below all come from one sample, sequenced in a study of Graves' ophthalmopathy and Graves' hyperthyroidism (dated by TCRdb to 2017 to 2018). This sample was sequenced with an Illumina HiSeq 2000. For repertoire sequencing, TCR beta CDR3 regions were amplified from RNA transcripts. The first round was an RT-PCR using HTBI primers with the Qiagen OneStep RT-PCR kit, and this first round was followed by a second-round multiplex PCR, then size selection and purification. Through fastp at Q25 and MiXCR, TCRdb rebuilt clones from the public reads, retaining in-frame beta chains. CDR3 protein sequences are deduplicated, and each keeps its most common genes and DNA. Across this sample there are hundreds of thousands of distinct CDR3 sequences, with around 42% seen only once. The ten largest clonotypes hold approximately 44% of the sample. What was sequenced was peripheral blood. The source of these receptors is an adult man with Graves' ophthalmopathy.

This clonotype has more than one count but fewer than ten. The chain uses TRBV6-6 and TRBJ2-7; D may correspond to TRBD1 or TRBD2 (5 bases each). V was trimmed by 2 bases and J by 2 bases, leaving 19 bases between them. Germline V gene data show CDR1 as MNHNY and CDR2 as SVGAGI (reference sequence). This CDR3 has 17 amino acids. The DNA for the CDR3 is TGTGCCAGCAGTTACCTCGCATTTGGGGGTCAACCCTACGAGCAGTACTTC. Encoded protein: CASSYLAFGGQPYEQYF.

This clonotype was counted a few times. The rearrangement links TRBV13 to TRBJ2-7; D tentatively reads TRBD1 or TRBD2 (5 bases each). In germline, CDR1 is PRHDT, CDR2 FYEKMQ (reference sequence). CDR3 length: 14 residues. Trimming took 1 base from V and 4 from J, leaving 11 bases between them. CDR3: CASSLVGRSYEQYF. The DNA for the CDR3 is TGTGCCAGCAGCTTAGTGGGACGATCGTACGAGCAGTACTTC.

A word on this clonotype: A much larger clone sits a single nucleotide away, making a read error possible. No conserved phenylalanine or tryptophan is present at the end of the CDR3, so a read error is the likely explanation. The chain couples TRBV7-9 to TRBJ1-1; D ambiguous. The CDR3 consists of 12 residues. With 4 bases removed from V and 1 base from J, the gap between germline ends came to 4 bases. Germline V gene sequence: CDR1 SEHNR, CDR2 FQNEAQ (reference sequence). CDR3 in DNA: TGTGCCAGCAGCTGGACGAACACTGAAGCTTTCGTT. Its translation is CASSWTNTEAFV.

The J gene is TRBJ1-2, the V gene TRBV6-6, with 7 bases aligning to TRBD1. The CDR3 covers 13 residues. Germline V gene sequence: CDR1 MNHNY, CDR2 SVGAGI (reference sequence). Losses at the gene ends were 10 bases for V and 5 bases for J; bases not matched to a gene: 10. CDR3 DNA: TGTGCCACCGAAGCGACAGGGTCATATGGCTACACCTTC. Protein product: CATEATGSYGYTF.

This clonotype was detected a few times. This chain connects TRBV9 to TRBJ1-1, with D uncertain. Germline-derived CDR1 and CDR2 are SGDLS and YYNGEE. Trimming took 6 bases from V and 0 from J, leaving 21 bases between them. The CDR3 is 17 amino acids. CDR3 sequence reads: CASTPSHLGKVNTEAFF. CDR3 nucleotides: TGTGCCAGCACCCCCTCCCATTTGGGGAAAGTGAACACTGAAGCTTTCTTT. The whole variable domain, remainder taken from reference TRBV9 and TRBJ1-1, is DSGVTQTPKHLITATGQRVTLRCSPRSGDLSVYWYQQSLDQGLQFLIQYYNGEERAKGNILERFSAQQFPDLHSELNLSSLELGDSALYFCASTPSHLGKVNTEAFFGQGTRLTVV.

The chain couples TRBV2 to TRBJ2-6; D gene unclear. V was pared by 3 bases and J by 0 bases, with 9 bases between. CDR3 size: 16 residues. Germline V CDR1 and CDR2: SNHLY, FYNNEI. Here the CDR3 reads CASSDGRNSGANVLTF. The DNA for the CDR3 is TGTGCCAGCAGTGACGGAAGGAACTCTGGGGCCAACGTCCTGACTTTC. The full variable domain, in which reference TRBV2 and TRBJ2-6 provide the parts outside the CDR3, is EPEVTQTPSHQVTQMGQEVILRCVPISNHLYFYWYRQILGQKVEFLVSFYNNEISEKSEIFDDQFSVERPDGSNFTLKIRSTKLEDSAMYFCASSDGRNSGANVLTFGAGSRLTVL.

This clonotype occurred a few times. This sequence joins TRBV6-5 and TRBJ2-6; tentatively, D is TRBD2 (5 bases). The germline gives CDR1 MNHEY, CDR2 SVGAGI. The CDR3 contains 20 residues. The V end was cut by 0 bases, the J end by 2 bases, with 20 bases between. CDR3 region: CASSYSSVAGSKPGANVLTF. In DNA, the CDR3 is TGTGCCAGCAGTTACTCGTCAGTCGCGGGTTCTAAACCTGGGGCCAACGTCCTGACTTTC.

The chain is built from TRBV12-3 or TRBV12-4 and TRBJ2-7, with 7 bases identical to TRBD1. The length of the CDR3 is 14 residues. V shed 7 bases and J 2 bases; nucleotides not matched to a gene: 8. The DNA for the CDR3 is TGTGCCAGCACCTCTGACGGGACAGCCTACGAGCAGTACTTC. It translates to CASTSDGTAYEQYF.

This sequence joins TRBV11-2 and TRBJ1-3; TRBD1 matches 9 bases. Germline V gene lookup returns CDR1 SGHAT and CDR2 FQNNGV. V gave up 5 bases and J gave up 7 bases; unmatched junction bases: 3. CDR3 length equals 13 residues. The CDR3: CASSHGQGNTIYF. The CDR3 nucleotides read TGTGCCAGCAGCCACGGACAGGGGAACACCATATATTTT.

There are a few counts of this clonotype. The J gene is TRBJ2-5, the V gene TRBV12-3 or TRBV12-4, with unresolved D. V gave up 3 bases and J gave up 1 base, with 9 bases separating them. The CDR3 consists of 14 residues. In nucleotides, the CDR3 is TGTGCCAGCAGTTTCAGATCCACCCAAGAGACCCAGTACTTC. It is translated as CASSFRSTQETQYF.

This clonotype appeared a single time. A much more abundant neighbour one base away suggests this may be a read error. The CDR3 does not end in the conserved phenylalanine or tryptophan, so this is likely a read error. The V gene is TRBV10-3, the J gene TRBJ2-5; the D gene is possibly TRBD2 (6 bases). V shed 4 bases and J shed 5 bases, with 11 bases lying between them. Germline-derived CDR1 and CDR2 are ENHRY and SYGVKD. This CDR3 is built from 13 residues. CDR3 sequence (DNA): TGTGCCATCAGTGGTATTGCGGGGGAGACCCAGTACTCC. As protein: CAISGIAGETQYS.

This clonotype was observed a few times. V is TRBV7-9 and J is TRBJ1-3; 8 positions agree with TRBD1. The CDR3 extends over 16 amino acids. Losses at the gene ends were 5 bases for V and 4 bases for J; bases not matched to a gene: 10. Germline V CDR1 and CDR2: SEHNR, FQNEAQ (reference sequence). DNA of the CDR3: TGTGCCAGCAGCACGACAGGGGCAAATTGGGGAAACACCATATATTTT. It is translated as CASSTTGANWGNTIYF.

V is TRBV12-3 or TRBV12-4 and J is TRBJ1-2; maybe TRBD1 (5 bases). This CDR3 is 15 amino acids long. Trimming removed 5 bases at V and 8 bases at J, with 21 bases between. CDR3 protein: CASSPTEIPSEGYTF. CDR3 DNA: TGTGCCAGCAGTCCGACAGAGATACCGTCGGAAGGCTACACCTTC.

This clonotype has just a few counts. The CDR3: CASSEAPVSGNTIYF. As DNA, the CDR3 is TGTGCCAGCAGTGAGGCCCCTGTCTCTGGAAACACCATATATTTT. The chain links TRBV2 to TRBJ1-3; D is uncertain. CDR3 length: 15 amino acids. The germline CDR1 and CDR2 sequences are SNHLY and FYNNEI. Trimming removed 3 bases at V and 0 bases at J, with 9 bases between.

This sequence joins TRBV24-1 and TRBJ1-4; tentatively, D is TRBD1 (5 bases). Between the trimmed V and J ends, which lost 3 bases and 2 bases, there was a span of 9 bases. In germline, CDR1 is KGHDR, CDR2 SFDVKD. CDR3 length equals 15 residues. The CDR3 region has the DNA TGTGCCACCAGTGATCGGGGCGAGACTAATGAAAAACTGTTTTTT. It translates to CATSDRGETNEKLFF.

The rearrangement joins TRBV4-1 to TRBJ1-4, with D perhaps matching TRBD1 (6 bases). The CDR3 is 14 residues long. V gave up 7 bases and J gave up 6 bases, with 15 bases separating them. The germline CDR1 and CDR2 sequences are MGHRA and YSYEKL. CDR3 nucleotide sequence: TGCGCCAGCACGATAAACAGGGTGGATGAAAAACTGTTTTTT. Translation gives CASTINRVDEKLFF.

This clonotype was detected ten times or more. The chain carries TRBV10-3 and TRBJ1-1; D unclear. The germline gives CDR1 ENHRY, CDR2 SYGVKD. Trimming stripped 5 bases from V and 1 base from J, with 11 bases between. This CDR3 is built from 14 residues. CDR3 nucleotides: TGTGCCATCAGTAAGGCGAACCAGAACACTGAAGCTTTCTTT. This gives the protein CAISKANQNTEAFF.

The chain couples TRBV6-2 or TRBV6-3 to TRBJ2-6, with 10 bases fitting TRBD1. Germline V gene data show CDR1 as MNHEY and CDR2 as SVGEGT. This CDR3 contains 21 residues. V gave up 2 bases and J gave up 2 bases; unmatched junction bases: 15. In DNA, the CDR3 is TGTGCCAGCAGTTACACACGACAGGGGGCCCTTCCATTGGCTGGGGCCAACGTCCTGACTTTC. Encoded protein: CASSYTRQGALPLAGANVLTF.

The chain couples TRBV7-8 to TRBJ1-1; possible D gene TRBD1, 6 bases. CDR1 is SGHVS and CDR2 is FQNEAQ in the germline V gene. The CDR3 is 13 amino acids. V shed 3 bases and J shed 6 bases, with 11 bases lying between them. For the CDR3, the DNA is TGTGCCAGCAGCTTGATAAGGGGGGCTGAAGCTTTCTTT. This gives the protein CASSLIRGAEAFF.

The chain uses TRBV5-5 and TRBJ1-3, with unresolved D. Germline V lookup: CDR1 SGHKS, CDR2 YYEKEE (reference sequence). Trimming cost V 1 base and J 0 bases, with 11 bases left between them. This CDR3 is 16 amino acids long. The DNA for the CDR3 is TGTGCCAGCAGCTTGAGTGCAGCGAACTCTGGAAACACCATATATTTT. Translating gives CASSLSAANSGNTIYF.

This clonotype has ten or more counts. The rearrangement joins TRBV29-1 to TRBJ2-7; no clear D gene. Trimming stripped 0 bases from V and 2 bases from J, with 5 bases between. CDR1 is SQVTM and CDR2 is ANQGSEA in the germline V gene. This CDR3 spans 12 amino acids. The CDR3 coding sequence is TGCAGCGTTGAAGACAACGCCTACGAGCAGTACTTC. Protein: CSVEDNAYEQYF.

The chain uses TRBV7-2 and TRBJ2-5; 10 positions match TRBD1. Unmatched junction bases numbered 8, after V lost 7 bases and J lost 3 bases. The CDR3 runs 15 residues. Germline assignment: CDR1 SGHTA and CDR2 FQGNSA. Written as DNA, the CDR3 is TGTGCCAGCACCCCGGCGACAGGGGGCAAAGAGACCCAGTACTTC. Amino acids: CASTPATGGKETQYF.

The chain joins TRBV10-2 to TRBJ1-6, with a possible D match to TRBD1 (5 bases). This CDR3 contains 16 residues. CDR1 WSHSY and CDR2 SAAADI come from the germline V gene. Trimming left V 0 bases short and J 6 bases short, with 12 bases between. The CDR3 bases are TGCGCCAGCAGTGAGTCGGCAGGGCCCGCTAATTCACCCCTCCACTTT. Translated, it gives CASSESAGPANSPLHF.

Here the CDR3 DNA reads TGTGCCACCAGTGATACCCGGGCAGGTGCAACTAATGAAAAACTGTTTTTT. It is translated as CATSDTRAGATNEKLFF. This chain links TRBV24-1 with TRBJ1-4; unclear D gene. Germline V gene lookup returns CDR1 KGHDR and CDR2 SFDVKD. V lost 3 bases to trimming and J lost 0 bases, with 13 bases between them. The CDR3 spans 17 residues.

This chain uses TRBV4-2 with TRBJ2-2; D uncertain. The CDR3 covers 14 residues. CDR1 is LGHNA and CDR2 is YNFKEQ in the germline V gene. V dropped 4 bases and J dropped 4 bases, with 10 bases sitting between them. As DNA, the CDR3 is TGTGCCAGCAGCCGAAAAGGGTCCACCGGGGAGCTGTTTTTT. This codes for CASSRKGSTGELFF.

In the case of this clonotype: A read error may account for a junction end that differs from germline. The chain couples TRBV10-1 to TRBJ2-2; the D is unclear. Germline assignment: CDR1 WNHNN and CDR2 SYGVQD (reference sequence). The CDR3 runs 14 residues. CDR3 DNA sequence: TGCGCCAGCAGAAGACACGAGAACATCGGGGAGCTGTTTTTT. Translation gives CASRRHENIGELFF.

The gene calls are TRBV5-8 and TRBJ2-5, with TRBD1 as a possible D gene (6 bases). Trimming left V 2 bases short and J 6 bases short, with 8 bases between. This CDR3 spans 12 amino acids. The germline V gene has CDR1 SGHTS and CDR2 YDEGEE. DNA for the CDR3: TGTGCCAGCAGCTTCAGGGGTCAGACCCAGTACTTC. Its translation: CASSFRGQTQYF.